The 2 T cell receptor beta chains below were found in one sample sequenced in a study of blood T cell repertoires in COVID-19. Data came from immunoSEQ multiplex PCR; TCRdb stores just in-frame clones and leaves some out. The sample has 95,000 to 100,000 clones, around 87% seen once; the top ten hold roughly 10%. Sequencing was done on a sample of peripheral blood. The origin of the receptors is a woman aged 25 to 45 with acute or convalescent COVID-19.

The chain uses TRBV7-8 and TRBJ2-6; D remains ambiguous. CDR1 is SGHVS, CDR2 FQNEAQ, per germline. V was shortened by 7 bases and J by 0 bases, with 10 bases between the two germline ends. This CDR3 is built from 15 residues. CDR3 DNA: TGTGCCAGCACTGGCGGAACCTCTGGGGCCAACGTCCTGACTTTC. It is translated as CASTGGTSGANVLTF.

The CDR3 here is CASSERDALGPYEQYF. The CDR3 coding sequence is TGTGCCAGCAGTGAGCGGGACGCCCTAGGCCCCTACGAGCAGTACTTC. The J gene is TRBJ2-7, the V gene TRBV2; the D gene is possibly TRBD2 (6 bases). Germline V gene data show CDR1 as SNHLY and CDR2 as FYNNEI. This CDR3 has 16 residues. V lost 3 bases, J lost 2 bases, and 17 bases lay in between.